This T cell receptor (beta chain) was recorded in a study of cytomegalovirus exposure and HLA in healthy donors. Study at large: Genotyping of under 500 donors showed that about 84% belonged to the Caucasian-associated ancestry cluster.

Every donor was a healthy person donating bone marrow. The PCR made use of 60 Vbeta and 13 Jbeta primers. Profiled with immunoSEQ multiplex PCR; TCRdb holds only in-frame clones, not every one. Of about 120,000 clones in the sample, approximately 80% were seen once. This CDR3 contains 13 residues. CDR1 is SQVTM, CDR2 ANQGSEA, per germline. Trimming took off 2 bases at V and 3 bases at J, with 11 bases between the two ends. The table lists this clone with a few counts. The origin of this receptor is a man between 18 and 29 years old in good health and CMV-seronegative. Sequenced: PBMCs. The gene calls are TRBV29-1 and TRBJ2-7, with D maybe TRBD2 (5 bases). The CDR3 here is CSVELSRGYEQYF. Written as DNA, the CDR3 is TGCAGCGTTGAACTATCTCGGGGCTACGAGCAGTACTTC.